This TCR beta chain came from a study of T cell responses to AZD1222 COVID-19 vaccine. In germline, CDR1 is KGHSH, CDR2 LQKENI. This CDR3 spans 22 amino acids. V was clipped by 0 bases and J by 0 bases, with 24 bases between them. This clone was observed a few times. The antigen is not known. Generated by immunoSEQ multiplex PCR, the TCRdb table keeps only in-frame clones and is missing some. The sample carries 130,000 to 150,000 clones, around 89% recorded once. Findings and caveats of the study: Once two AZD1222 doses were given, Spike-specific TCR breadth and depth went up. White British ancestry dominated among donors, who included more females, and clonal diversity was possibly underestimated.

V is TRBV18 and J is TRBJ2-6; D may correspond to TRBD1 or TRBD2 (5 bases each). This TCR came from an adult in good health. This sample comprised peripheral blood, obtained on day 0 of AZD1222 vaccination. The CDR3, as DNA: TGTGCCAGCTCACCACCGCTTTCCCGTGTGAGGGGCTCTCTCTCTGGGGCCAACGTCCTGACTTTC. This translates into CASSPPLSRVRGSLSGANVLTF.